A single sample is the source of the 18 T cell receptor beta chains below, sequenced in a study of PD-L1 blockade in urothelial cancer. Time point in this sample: pretreatment peripheral blood. Libraries were prepared by immunoSEQ multiplex PCR; TCRdb keeps only in-frame clonotypes and omits some of them. The sample contains fewer than 65,000 clones, 70% to 90% of which appear only once. Source: PBMCs, taken around atezolizumab (anti-PD-L1) treatment. These receptors came from a man between 65 and 80 years old with urothelial cancer.

This CDR3 is CASSVTSLSTDTQYF. CDR3 nucleotide sequence: TGTGCCAGCAGCGTTACTAGTTTATCTACAGATACGCAGTATTTT. The gene calls are TRBV5-5 and TRBJ2-3, with D tentatively TRBD2 (5 bases). Germline assignment: CDR1 SGHKS and CDR2 YYEKEE (reference sequence). There are 15 residues in the CDR3. Trimming took off 4 bases at V and 3 bases at J, with 15 bases between the two ends. Full variable domain (missing parts from reference TRBV5-5 and TRBJ2-3): DAGVTQSPTHLIKTRGQQVTLRCSPISGHKSVSWYQQVLGQGPQFIFQYYEKEERGRGNFPDRFSARQFPNYSSELNVNALLLGDSALYLCASSVTSLSTDTQYFGPGTRLTVL.

The genes are TRBV5-6 and TRBJ1-4, with TRBD1 identical over 10 bases. CDR3 length: 14 residues. V lost 6 bases to trimming and J lost 5 bases; unmatched junction nucleotides: 4. Germline V gives CDR1 SGHDT, CDR2 YYEEEE. In DNA, the CDR3 is TGTGCCAGCACCCGGACAGGGGGAAATGAAAAACTGTTTTTT. Its translation: CASTRTGGNEKLFF.

The rearrangement uses TRBV14 and TRBJ1-2; possible D gene TRBD1, 6 bases. The CDR3 runs 15 residues. Trimming stripped 4 bases from V and 1 base from J, with 13 bases between. The germline V gene has CDR1 SGHDN and CDR2 FVKESK. DNA for the CDR3: TGTGCCAGCAGCCGGTCCCGGGACATTAACTATGGCTACACCTTC. As protein: CASSRSRDINYGYTF.

The chain uses TRBV18 and TRBJ2-1; D might be TRBD2 (5 bases). In germline, CDR1 is KGHSH, CDR2 LQKENI. The CDR3 sequence is 13 residues long. Trimming shortened V by 2 bases and J by 9 bases, and 11 bases separated the two germline ends. CDR3 sequence reads: CASSPTSIGEQFF. The CDR3 bases are TGTGCCAGCTCACCAACTAGTATTGGTGAGCAGTTCTTC.

In its sample, this clone is medium-sized. V gene TRBV14 combines with J gene TRBJ1-1; TRBD1 agrees at 7 bases. V lost 6 bases to trimming and J lost 6 bases; unmatched junction nucleotides: 10. Germline CDR1 is SGHDN and CDR2 is FVKESK. This CDR3 spans 14 amino acids. CDR3 coding DNA: TGTGCCAGCAGACTGACAGGGCCTCGGGCTGAAGCTTTCTTT. Its translation is CASRLTGPRAEAFF.

The rearrangement links TRBV4-2 to TRBJ2-3; maybe TRBD1 (6 bases). CDR1 is LGHNA, CDR2 YNFKEQ, per germline. With 4 bases removed from V and 4 bases from J, the gap between germline ends came to 15 bases. This CDR3 region has 15 residues. The CDR3 here is CASSRGGNSADTQYF. The CDR3 nucleotides read TGTGCCAGCAGCCGAGGGGGTAATTCAGCAGATACGCAGTATTTT.

This sequence joins TRBV29-1 and TRBJ2-7; D remains unclear. V lost 0 bases and J lost 0, with 9 bases in between. Germline V gives CDR1 SQVTM, CDR2 ANQGSEA. The length of the CDR3 is 14 residues. The CDR3 coding sequence is TGCAGCGTTGAAGATCTGACACACTCCTACGAGCAGTACTTC. It is translated as CSVEDLTHSYEQYF.

The chain employs TRBV29-1 and TRBJ2-4; 8 positions match TRBD1. Losses at the gene ends were 7 bases for V and 0 bases for J; bases not matched to a gene: 11. The CDR3 spans 16 residues. Germline V gene sequence: CDR1 SQVTM, CDR2 ANQGSEA. CDR3: CSADPDRERAKNIQYF. CDR3 bases: TGCAGCGCTGACCCGGACAGGGAACGAGCCAAAAACATTCAGTACTTC. The whole variable domain, filled in from reference TRBV29-1 and TRBJ2-4, reads SAVISQKPSRDICQRGTSLTIQCQVDSQVTMMFWYRQQPGQSLTLIATANQGSEATYESGFVIDKFPISRPNLTFSTLTVSNMSPEDSSIYLCSADPDRERAKNIQYFGAGTRLSVL.

This chain connects TRBV28 to TRBJ2-1; no definite D call. Germline assignment: CDR1 MDHEN and CDR2 SYDVKM. V dropped 5 bases and J dropped 0 bases, with 17 bases sitting between them. The CDR3 extends over 17 amino acids. The CDR3 loop reads CASSPPFARSSYNEQFF. The CDR3 DNA reads as TGTGCCAGCAGTCCCCCCTTTGCGAGAAGCTCCTACAATGAGCAGTTCTTC. Filled out from reference TRBV28 and TRBJ2-1, the complete variable domain reads DVKVTQSSRYLVKRTGEKVFLECVQDMDHENMFWYRQDPGLGLRLIYFSYDVKMKEKGDIPEGYSVSREKKERFSLILESASTNQTSMYLCASSPPFARSSYNEQFFGPGTRLTVL.

The chain carries TRBV4-1 and TRBJ1-2; the D is unclear. Germline loops: CDR1 MGHRA, CDR2 YSYEKL. Deletions cut 4 bases from V and 8 bases from J, with 14 bases between. The CDR3 sequence is 13 residues long. Here the CDR3 reads CASSRIGGLGYTF. Written as DNA, the CDR3 is TGCGCCAGCAGCCGGATCGGCGGCCTGGGCTACACCTTC.

This chain uses TRBV7-8 with TRBJ2-7; TRBD2 matches at 8 bases. This CDR3 contains 15 residues. V was pared by 1 base and J by 1 base, with 3 bases of the junction left unmatched. The germline V gene encodes CDR1 SGHVS and CDR2 FQNEAQ. The CDR3 DNA is TGTGCCAGCAGCTTAGAAGCGGGAGAGTCCTACGAGCAGTACTTC. Translation gives CASSLEAGESYEQYF. The whole variable domain, remainder taken from reference TRBV7-8 and TRBJ2-7, is GAGVSQSPRYKVAKRGQDVALRCDPISGHVSLFWYQQALGQGPEFLTYFQNEAQLDKSGLPSDRFFAERPEGSVSTLKIQRTQQEDSAVYLCASSLEAGESYEQYFGPGTRLTVT.

This chain joins TRBV7-6 and TRBJ1-1; maybe TRBD1 (5 bases). V was pared by 6 bases and J by 4 bases, with 15 bases between. The CDR3 extends over 14 amino acids. Germline CDR1 SGHVS, CDR2 FNYEAQ. The CDR3 bases are TGTGCCAGCAGACCAGGGATCCGGAGCACTGAAGCTTTCTTT. Translated: CASRPGIRSTEAFF.

This chain's CDR3 is CASSPQAGTEAFF. The CDR3 DNA reads as TGTGCCAGCTCACCACAGGCAGGAACTGAAGCTTTCTTT. The chain employs TRBV18 and TRBJ1-1; D is ambiguous. The germline V gene has CDR1 KGHSH and CDR2 LQKENI. Trimming cost V 1 base and J 5 bases, with 8 bases left between them. The CDR3 is made up of 13 amino acids.

The gene calls are TRBV28 and TRBJ2-5; the D gene is possibly TRBD1 (6 bases). The CDR3 length is 14 residues. V was pared by 2 bases and J by 5 bases, with 12 bases between. Per the germline V gene, CDR1 is MDHEN and CDR2 is SYDVKM. The CDR3 sequence: CASSLQQGRETQYF. CDR3 coding DNA: TGTGCCAGCAGTTTACAACAGGGAAGGGAGACCCAGTACTTC.

V is TRBV7-9 and J is TRBJ2-4; unclear D gene. This CDR3 region has 15 residues. V lost 5 bases and J 0 bases, leaving 11 bases between the germline ends. CDR1 is SEHNR, CDR2 FQNEAQ, per germline (reference sequence). The DNA of the CDR3 is TGTGCCAGCAGCCTAAACGCGGTAGCCAAAAACATTCAGTACTTC. It yields the protein CASSLNAVAKNIQYF.

As regards this clone: Germline and junction disagree at one end, which may indicate a read error. The chain carries TRBV28 and TRBJ2-7; the match to TRBD2 covers 8 bases. This CDR3 spans 16 amino acids. Per germline, CDR1 MDHEN and CDR2 SYDVKM. CDR3 in DNA: TGTGCCATCAGTTCCGGGACACAGCGGGAGACCTACGAGCAGTACTTC. This encodes CAISSGTQRETYEQYF.

This clone was seen just once. CDR3: CASSPYSGSSEQYF. The CDR3 DNA follows: TGTGCCAGCAGCCCCTATAGCGGGAGTTCCGAGCAGTACTTC. The rearrangement joins TRBV11-2 to TRBJ2-7, with 9 bases lining up with TRBD2. The V segment lost 5 bases and the J segment 6 bases; nucleotides outside the gene matches: 8. This CDR3 has 14 amino acids. From germline, CDR1 is SGHAT and CDR2 FQNNGV.

The chain uses TRBV9 and TRBJ2-1, with D perhaps matching TRBD2 (5 bases). V was clipped by 0 bases and J by 10 bases, with 14 bases between them. This CDR3 spans 14 amino acids. Germline CDR1 SGDLS, CDR2 YYNGEE. The CDR3 DNA is TGTGCCAGCAGCGTAGAAGGGCTAGCTGACGAGCAGTTCTTC. Translation: CASSVEGLADEQFF.